Given below is one T cell receptor beta chain in context. The antigen it recognizes is unknown. No quality values exist for individual bases; no much larger clone is one base distant. The library was made by the immunoSEQ multiplex PCR assay. RNA was extracted from all samples and reverse transcribed into cDNA as template for TCR sequencing. First-strand cDNA was synthesized with SuperScript III using a 2:1 mix of oligo-dT and random hexamers. A synthetic immune receptor repertoire was used to assess amplification bias, and residual bias was removed computationally. As for the original processing: After raw reads were preprocessed to remove errors, the CDR3 was defined following IMGT conventions as running from the conserved cysteine to phenylalanine. Clonality was calculated as 1 minus Shannon entropy normalized by log2 of the number of productive unique TCRs. Whether each scalp clone was CD4 or CD8 was inferred by checking scalp TCRbeta sequences against the CD4 and CD8 repertoires from sorted blood. TCRdb obtained this table from immuneACCESS and retained in-frame rearrangements with V and J assigned. These tables miss some clones; where compared with another copy, unresolved V genes account for less than half of the shortfall, and the remainder is unexplained. That table is the source of V, J and clone size, and D and trimming were worked out from the DNA. The sample table lists 90,000 to 150,000 clones, around 58% of them with a count of one. The ten largest clones capture almost 30% of the sample.

The meaning of the sample's time point label: around 29 days on oral tofacitinib. The treatment or condition label of this sample denotes: oral pan-JAK inhibitor, 5-10 mg twice daily. Lesional scalp punch biopsies and peripheral blood were obtained from alopecia areata patients. After PBMCs were isolated by density centrifugation and stained for CD3, CD4 and CD8, a FACSAria was used to sort CD4+ and CD8+ T cells. This sample is drawn from a study of CD8+ T cells in alopecia areata (dated by TCRdb to between 2017 and 2018). For the wider study: Treated patients were enrolled in an open-label pilot trial of oral tofacitinib at 5 to 10 mg twice daily for moderate-to-severe alopecia areata. Tofacitinib was given for 6 to 18 months, followed by 6 months of follow-up off drug to assess delayed response and recurrence. In treated patients, disease severity was measured using the SALT score, which gives the percentage of scalp surface area affected. To study T cell clonal expansion in alopecia areata, the researchers applied high-throughput TCRbeta sequencing to both the C3H/HeJ mouse model and human patients. On the human side, TCRbeta sequencing was run on scalp tissue and on sorted CD4+ and CD8+ peripheral blood T cells from healthy controls and from alopecia areata patients with either patchy or totalis/universalis disease. Tofacitinib-treated patients had biopsies at baseline and at 4 and 24 weeks of treatment, with a later scalp biopsy in several patients. Scalp clonality was compared across normal scalp (n=4), patchy alopecia areata scalp (n=8), and alopecia totalis/universalis scalp (n=8). The RNA source kit depended on sample type: the PAXgene miRNA kit for fixed scalp, the miRNeasy kit for PBMCs, and the RNeasy kit for mouse skin. TCRbeta CDR3 regions were amplified by immunoSEQ multiplex PCR with 35 Vbeta forward and 13 Jbeta reverse primers. What the work shows at the level of the full study, not this receptor alone: Scalp TCR repertoire analysis is complicated because resident alphabeta T cells in normal human skin are also sequenced, whereas mouse skin is dominated by gammadelta T cells. Compared with normal scalp, lesional scalp, particularly in alopecia totalis/universalis, had higher clonality and more expanded CD8+ clones, which suggests antigenic drive. Tofacitinib significantly lowered scalp clonality and the number of expanded CD8+ clones among the top 100 scalp clones. Because the treated cohort was small and included a single nonresponder, larger studies are needed to assess links between baseline CD8+ expansion and response. TCR sequences shared between patients were less clear than in mice, possibly partly because of HLA diversity in the patient population. During tofacitinib treatment, many expanded lesional clones remained in scalp and blood, and this persistence may partly explain relapse after treatment is stopped.

The source was CD8+ T cells sorted from blood, collected at week 4, from a patient treated with tofacitinib. The TCR sequence derives from a human donor with alopecia areata.

In nucleotide form, the sequence is TGTGCCAGCAGCTTCCTGCCCCCGGGGACAGATACGCAGTATTTT. This gives the protein CASSFLPPGTDTQYF. The rearrangement joined TRBV7-9 to TRBJ2-3; TRBD2 is possibly the D segment (5 matching bases). Measured from the cysteine to the phenylalanine, the CDR3 is 15 residues long. Left in the record is the CDR3 DNA by itself, 45 bases read in frame from the first base. Taken from the germline V gene (reference sequence), the CDR1 and CDR2 loops are SEHNR and FQNEAQ. V loses 3 bases, J loses 3 bases, and the germline ends lie 13 bases apart.